This TCR beta chain was identified during a study of T-cell reconstitution after alpha-beta-depleted transplantation in children. General observations from the study: Certain patients had high TCRbeta diversity at day 60, and it came from recipient T cells and thymic progenitors that survived.

This CDR3 contains 19 residues. Germline V CDR1 and CDR2: MNHEY, SMNVEV (reference sequence). Trimming shortened V by 2 bases and J by 2 bases, and 22 bases separated the two germline ends. This clonotype was seen many times. Its target is unknown. Preparation of the TCRbeta library was carried out with unique molecular identifiers. Each CDR3 protein is one row after TCRdb ran MiXCR on the PCR reads. The sample contains under 20,000 distinct CDR3 sequences, over 10% of which appear only once. The TCR comes from a female patient aged 2 to 10 who had a stem cell transplant for congenital amegakaryocytic thrombocytopenia, so the T cells may come from the graft donor. This chain connects TRBV27 to TRBJ1-5, with a possible D match to TRBD1 (5 bases). The sequenced sample was PBMCs, mostly from graft donor cells, obtained 60 days after TCRalphabeta/CD19-depleted stem cell transplant. CDR3 bases: TGTGCCAGCAGTTTAAAAGGCGAGGGCGCTACGGGGGGCAATCAGCCCCAGCATTTT. It codes for CASSLKGEGATGGNQPQHF.